These 8 T cell receptor beta chains originate from one sample sequenced in a study of a mutant IDH1 vaccine in newly diagnosed glioma. The time point is: week 35, safety follow-up. Doses consisted of 300 ug of mutant IDH1 20-mer peptide each, paired with topical imiquimod. Clones were sequenced by immunoSEQ multiplex PCR, and TCRdb holds only the in-frame ones, with some missing. This sample has about 48,000 clones; 79% occur once, and the top ten carry approximately 6.3%. Antigens of these TCRs are unknown. This material consisted of PBMCs, taken from a glioma patient whose treatment included an IDH1 peptide vaccine. Source of these receptors: a man aged 40-49 years with glioma.

This chain links TRBV9 with TRBJ1-1, with a possible D match to TRBD1 (6 bases). Germline assignment: CDR1 SGDLS and CDR2 YYNGEE. Trimming cost V 6 bases and J 1 base, with 13 bases left between them. The CDR3 spans 14 residues. In DNA, the CDR3 is TGTGCCAGCACCGCGACGACAGGGAACACTGAAGCTTTCTTT. Translating gives CASTATTGNTEAFF.

The chain carries TRBV11-2 and TRBJ2-3; D is undetermined. Trimming cost V 3 bases and J 1 base, with 5 bases left between them. This CDR3 has 13 amino acids. Germline assignment: CDR1 SGHAT and CDR2 FQNNGV. CDR3 sequence reads: CASSFTGTDTQYF. The CDR3 DNA reads as TGTGCCAGCAGCTTTACAGGCACAGATACGCAGTATTTT.

This clone has more than one count but fewer than ten. The genes are TRBV5-1 and TRBJ1-3; maybe TRBD1 (5 bases). Germline CDR1 and CDR2: SGHRS and YFSETQ. The CDR3 extends over 16 amino acids. Between the trimmed V and J ends, which lost 7 bases and 2 bases, there was a span of 19 bases. Here the CDR3 reads CASAPEWGLPGNTIYF. DNA for the CDR3: TGCGCCAGCGCCCCAGAGTGGGGGTTGCCTGGAAACACCATATATTTT.

The chain carries TRBV10-3 and TRBJ2-1, with no clear D. Deletions cut 8 bases from V and 14 bases from J, with 19 bases between. Germline V gene sequence: CDR1 ENHRY, CDR2 SYGVKD. This CDR3 has 12 residues. CDR3 in amino acids: CAISRSGGSEFF. The CDR3 bases are TGTGCCATCTCCCGATCTGGTGGGTCGGAGTTCTTC.

This chain links TRBV2 with TRBJ1-4; weak D call: TRBD1 (6 bases). Trimming left V 7 bases short and J 7 bases short, with 19 bases between. CDR1 SNHLY and CDR2 FYNNEI come from the germline V gene. The CDR3 covers 15 residues. The CDR3 spells CASTKKQGSGEKLFF. The DNA for the CDR3 is TGTGCCAGCACCAAGAAACAGGGAAGTGGTGAAAAACTGTTTTTT.

V is TRBV4-1 and J is TRBJ2-7; possibly TRBD1 or TRBD2 for D (5 bases each). Germline lookup yields CDR1 MGHRA and CDR2 YSYEKL. This CDR3 contains 15 residues. Trimming stripped 3 bases from V and 0 bases from J, with 12 bases between. DNA of the CDR3: TGCGCCAGCAGCCAGGATCCGGGGCCCTCCTACGAGCAGTACTTC. It codes for CASSQDPGPSYEQYF.

The J gene is TRBJ1-1, the V gene TRBV27; D is undetermined. The germline V and J ends were trimmed by 5 bases and 1 base, with 8 bases remaining between them. Germline V CDR1 and CDR2: MNHEY, SMNVEV (reference sequence). CDR3 size: 13 residues. The CDR3 here is CASSLTANTEAFF. CDR3 in DNA: TGTGCCAGCAGTCTAACAGCGAACACTGAAGCTTTCTTT.

In its sample, this clone was seen a few times. The chain employs TRBV18 and TRBJ1-2, with 10 positions matching TRBD1. Germline CDR1 is KGHSH and CDR2 is LQKENI. The CDR3 is 14 amino acids. V was pared by 3 bases and J by 7 bases, with 5 bases of the junction left unmatched. Here the CDR3 reads CASSPRDRGAGYTF. CDR3 DNA: TGTGCCAGCTCACCCCGGGACAGGGGTGCTGGCTACACCTTC.